This T cell receptor beta chain was recorded in a study of early T cells in non-severe SARS-CoV-2 infection. There are a few counts of this clonotype. CDR3 size: 14 residues. From germline, CDR1 is GTSNPN and CDR2 SVGIG (reference sequence). Trimming left V 3 bases short and J 6 bases short, with 14 bases between. One entry per CDR3 protein, called by TCRdb with MiXCR from the 5' RACE reads. The table shows 110,000 or so distinct CDR3 sequences, with about 12% occurring only once. This clonotype was sampled from an adult who was a healthcare worker with PCR-confirmed SARS-CoV-2 infection or an uninfected control (not recorded which). The sample consisted of whole blood. The chain links TRBV30 to TRBJ1-4; D might be TRBD1 (5 bases). The chain's CDR3 is CAWSEAGVYEKLFF. DNA of the CDR3: TGTGCCTGGAGCGAGGCGGGGGTTTATGAAAAACTGTTTTTT.